The 25 T cell receptor beta chains reported below all come from one sample, sequenced in a study of Graves' ophthalmopathy and Graves' hyperthyroidism. The authors amplified TCR beta CDR3 regions, and they did so from RNA transcripts for repertoire sequencing. First-round RT-PCR with HTBI primers preceded a second-round multiplex PCR. TCRdb processed the multiplex PCR reads anew with MiXCR; each CDR3 protein has one entry. The repertoire includes hundreds of thousands of distinct CDR3 sequences, 20% to 25% of them detected once, and roughly 7.4% sits in the top ten. Material for sequencing was peripheral blood. These receptors were collected from a woman under 30 with stable Graves' hyperthyroidism. Some clones in this sample may be carry-over from other donors' samples.

In its sample, this clonotype was seen many times. The chain is built from TRBV20-1 and TRBJ1-2, with 7 bases aligning to TRBD1. The germline V gene has CDR1 DFQATT and CDR2 SNEGSKA (reference sequence). V was clipped by 4 bases and J by 4 bases; unmatched bases: 9. There are 14 residues in the CDR3. The CDR3 loop reads CSAIGTATAYGYTF. In nucleotides, the CDR3 is TGCAGTGCTATAGGGACAGCCACCGCCTATGGCTACACCTTC.

The rearrangement links TRBV30 to TRBJ1-1; D remains ambiguous. Germline CDR1 GTSNPN, CDR2 SVGIG (reference sequence). V was pared by 4 bases and J by 0 bases, with 9 bases between. This CDR3 is 13 amino acids long. The DNA of the CDR3 is TGTGCCTGGACGAAGGAGGTGAACACTGAAGCTTTCTTT. Encoded protein: CAWTKEVNTEAFF.

This clonotype was found many times. This chain joins TRBV20-1 and TRBJ1-1; D gene ambiguous. V shed 2 bases and J shed 4 bases, with 11 bases lying between them. The CDR3 contains 13 residues. Germline-derived CDR1 and CDR2 are DFQATT and SNEGSKA (reference sequence). The CDR3 DNA reads TGCAGTGCTAGACGCTTGGACGGCACTGAAGCTTTCTTT. It is translated as CSARRLDGTEAFF.

This clonotype appeared many times. J is TRBJ1-1 and V is TRBV19, with TRBD1 identical over 9 bases. V dropped 3 bases and J dropped 2; count of bases not matched to a gene: 4. Germline values: CDR1 LNHDA, CDR2 SQIVND (reference sequence). This CDR3 has 15 amino acids. The DNA of the CDR3 is TGTGCCAGTAGTATTGGGGACAGGGTCAACACTGAAGCTTTCTTT. Translating gives CASSIGDRVNTEAFF. The entire variable domain, with the rest obtained from reference TRBV19 and TRBJ1-1, is as follows: DGGITQSPKYLFRKEGQNVTLSCEQNLNHDAMYWYRQDPGQGLRLIYYSQIVNDFQKGDIAEGYSVSREKKESFPLTVTSAQKNPTAFYLCASSIGDRVNTEAFFGQGTRLTVV.

This clonotype has just a few counts. The chain recombines TRBV5-1 with TRBJ2-7; 7 nucleotides match TRBD1. Germline CDR1 is SGHRS and CDR2 is YFSETQ. This CDR3 has 15 residues. V dropped 0 bases and J dropped 1; count of bases not matched to a gene: 4. The CDR3 region has the DNA TGCGCCAGCAGCTTGGGGGGACAGCTTTCCTACGAGCAGTACTTC. This gives the protein CASSLGGQLSYEQYF.

CDR3 loop: CASSSRSGQGGQPQHF. DNA of the CDR3: TGTGCCAGCAGCTCCCGCTCGGGACAGGGTGGTCAGCCCCAGCATTTT. The gene calls are TRBV28 and TRBJ1-5, with 9 positions matching TRBD1. The germline V gene has CDR1 MDHEN and CDR2 SYDVKM. V was clipped by 6 bases and J by 6 bases; unmatched bases: 12. This CDR3 contains 16 residues.

The genes are TRBV12-3 or TRBV12-4 and TRBJ1-1; no definite D call. V lost 5 bases to trimming and J lost 4 bases, with 5 bases between them. The CDR3 runs to 11 residues. The CDR3 DNA follows: TGTGCCAGCAGTGGTCCCACTGAAGCTTTCTTT. It encodes CASSGPTEAFF.

The J gene is TRBJ2-7, the V gene TRBV6-1; weak D call: TRBD1 (6 bases). This CDR3 region has 15 residues. Looked up from germline, CDR1 is MNHNS and CDR2 is SASEGT. V lost 0 bases and J 6 bases, leaving 15 bases between the germline ends. The CDR3 DNA is TGTGCCAGCAGTGAAGCGGTCCCAGGGGTGGGCGAGCAGTACTTC. Translating it yields CASSEAVPGVGEQYF.

The table lists this clonotype with many counts. The rearrangement uses TRBV28 and TRBJ1-1, with 12 bases that match TRBD1. V was clipped by 6 bases and J by 5 bases; unmatched bases: 7. The CDR3 spans 15 residues. Germline CDR1 and CDR2: MDHEN and SYDVKM. DNA of the CDR3: TGTGCCAGCAGAGCCGGGACAGGGGGCAAGACTGAAGCTTTCTTT. It yields the protein CASRAGTGGKTEAFF.

The genes are TRBV5-1 and TRBJ1-1, with a possible D match to TRBD1 (5 bases). Between the trimmed V and J ends, which lost 1 base and 4 bases, there was a span of 11 bases. The germline CDR1 and CDR2 sequences are SGHRS and YFSETQ. This CDR3 spans 14 amino acids. In DNA form, the CDR3 reads TGCGCCAGCAGCTTGCCGGTCGGGGGCACTGAAGCTTTCTTT. It yields the protein CASSLPVGGTEAFF.

This clonotype was seen repeatedly, ten times or more. The CDR3 spells CASSFVGPDGTQYF. The CDR3, as DNA: TGTGCCAGCAGCTTTGTAGGCCCCGACGGGACCCAGTACTTC. The chain joins TRBV11-1 to TRBJ2-5; D unresolved. From germline, CDR1 is SGHAT and CDR2 FQDESV (reference sequence). CDR3 length equals 14 residues. V shed 3 bases and J shed 7 bases, with 15 bases lying between them.

This clonotype was seen many times. The rearrangement links TRBV6-5 to TRBJ1-1, with a tentative D call TRBD1 (5 bases). V was trimmed by 4 bases and J by 0 bases, leaving 18 bases between them. This CDR3 is built from 17 residues. The germline gives CDR1 MNHEY, CDR2 SVGAGI. CDR3 sequence reads: CASSSGKDGAVNTEAFF. In DNA form, the CDR3 reads TGTGCCAGCAGTTCGGGGAAGGACGGGGCAGTGAACACTGAAGCTTTCTTT.

This clonotype was observed many times. The chain links TRBV12-5 to TRBJ2-2, with TRBD1 matching 9 bases. Unmatched junction bases numbered 6, after V lost 6 bases and J lost 7 bases. CDR3 length equals 14 residues. From germline, CDR1 is LGHNT and CDR2 FRNRAP. Written as DNA, the CDR3 is TGTGCTAGTGGCCCGGGACAGGGCAGCGGGGAGCTGTTTTTT. It specifies CASGPGQGSGELFF.

This clonotype was detected ten times or more. This sequence joins TRBV12-5 and TRBJ2-2, with D possibly TRBD2 on 6 matching bases. Germline CDR1 and CDR2: LGHNT and FRNRAP. V dropped 2 bases and J dropped 4 bases, with 8 bases sitting between them. The CDR3 extends over 14 amino acids. The CDR3 is CASGLFGGTGELFF. DNA of the CDR3: TGTGCTAGTGGTTTGTTCGGGGGCACCGGGGAGCTGTTTTTT. Looking up the rest from reference TRBV12-5 and TRBJ2-2 gives the full variable domain: DARVTQTPRHKVTEMGQEVTMRCQPILGHNTVFWYRQTMMQGLELLAYFRNRAPLDDSGMPKDRFSAEMPDATLATLKIQPSEPRDSAVYFCASGLFGGTGELFFGEGSRLTVL.

Only a few counts were recorded for this clonotype. The rearrangement uses TRBV20-1 and TRBJ2-2; the D call may be TRBD1 or TRBD2 (5 bases each). CDR1 and CDR2 from the germline V gene are DFQATT and SNEGSKA (reference sequence). This CDR3 has 14 amino acids. Trimming took 1 base from V and 8 from J, leaving 14 bases between them. The CDR3 DNA follows: TGCAGTGCTAGAGCCGGGGCCTTCGGGGGGGAGCTGTTTTTT. This gives the protein CSARAGAFGGELFF.

This rearrangement joins TRBV12-3 or TRBV12-4 to TRBJ1-2; D is ambiguous. This CDR3 is 13 amino acids long. V dropped 3 bases and J dropped 8 bases, with 13 bases sitting between them. The CDR3 nucleotides are TGTGCCAGCAGTTTTAGGCGAGGAGGGGGCTACACCTTC. Protein product: CASSFRRGGGYTF.

This clonotype was counted a few times. V gene TRBV3-1 combines with J gene TRBJ2-7, with D perhaps being TRBD1 or TRBD2 (5 bases each). The V gene's germline CDR1 is LGHDT and CDR2 YNNKEL (reference sequence). Trimming removed 7 bases from V and 7 bases from J, with 17 bases in between. There are 13 residues in the CDR3. The CDR3 DNA follows: TGTGCCAGCAAGGGGACGGACGCCGGAGAGCAGTACTTC. Protein: CASKGTDAGEQYF.

This chain uses TRBV6-1 with TRBJ1-1; TRBD1 aligns across 7 bases. Germline V CDR1 and CDR2: MNHNS, SASEGT. The CDR3 totals 15 residues. After removal of 6 bases from V and 1 base from J, the junction contained 8 bases not matched to a gene. DNA for the CDR3: TGTGCCAGCAGGACGGGACAGCTTCCGAACACTGAAGCTTTCTTT. Residues: CASRTGQLPNTEAFF.

This clonotype showed up many times. The V call is TRBV2, the J call TRBJ2-5; D is unclear. CDR3 length: 12 residues. In germline, CDR1 is SNHLY, CDR2 FYNNEI. With 8 bases removed from V and 5 bases from J, the gap between germline ends came to 12 bases. CDR3 sequence: CASAWVRETQYF. Here the CDR3 DNA reads TGTGCCAGCGCATGGGTCCGGGAGACCCAGTACTTC.

There are many counts of this clonotype. This sequence joins TRBV6-5 and TRBJ2-7; TRBD2 matches 8 bases. CDR3 length: 15 residues. The V and J ends lost 2 bases and 5 bases, in that order; junction bases with no gene match: 8. CDR1 is MNHEY and CDR2 is SVGAGI in the germline V gene. Written as DNA, the CDR3 is TGTGCCAGCAGTTACCCCAGCGGGAGTGTTAACGAGCAGTACTTC. Its translation is CASSYPSGSVNEQYF.

This clonotype was seen a handful of times. The chain has TRBV27 and TRBJ1-6, with no clear D. The V gene's germline CDR1 is MNHEY and CDR2 SMNVEV (reference sequence). V was trimmed by 3 bases and J by 0 bases, leaving 6 bases between them. This CDR3 spans 15 amino acids. CDR3 nucleotides: TGTGCCAGCAGTTTCCCGCCCTCCTATAATTCACCCCTCCACTTT. Amino acids: CASSFPPSYNSPLHF.

The sample holds a few counts of this clonotype. J is TRBJ2-7 and V is TRBV6-5; D perhaps matches TRBD1 (5 bases). The V gene lost 2 bases and the J gene lost 2 bases, with 13 bases spanning the gap. The CDR3 sequence is 15 residues long. Germline V gene sequence: CDR1 MNHEY, CDR2 SVGAGI. The DNA of the CDR3 is TGTGCCAGCAGTTACGAATATAGGGGTGCCTACGAGCAGTACTTC. Residues: CASSYEYRGAYEQYF.

This clonotype has ten or more counts. This chain connects TRBV20-1 to TRBJ2-5; 8 nucleotides match TRBD2. CDR3 length: 17 residues. CDR1 DFQATT and CDR2 SNEGSKA come from the germline V gene (reference sequence). The J segment lost 4 bases and the V segment lost 0 bases, leaving 13 bases of the junction unmatched. CDR3 in DNA: TGCAGTGCTAGAGATTTTCTCGAGCGGGGGACCCCAGAGACCCAGTACTTC. Translation: CSARDFLERGTPETQYF.

The sample holds many counts of this clonotype. The CDR3 bases are TGTGCCATCCAGGGGAGGAGAGGGACTGAAGCTTTCTTT. Translating it yields CAIQGRRGTEAFF. This sequence joins TRBV28 and TRBJ1-1; D is possibly TRBD1 (6 bases). The CDR3 contains 13 residues. Trimming took off 10 bases at V and 5 bases at J, with 17 bases between the two ends. In germline, CDR1 is MDHEN, CDR2 SYDVKM.

The chain recombines TRBV29-1 with TRBJ2-7; 7 nucleotides match TRBD2. The CDR3 has 14 residues. Germline CDR1 and CDR2: SQVTM and ANQGSEA. V trimming: 7 bases; J trimming: 4 bases; junction bases outside the gene matches: 13. This CDR3 reads CSALRGRDRYEQYF. CDR3 coding DNA: TGCAGCGCCCTCCGGGGGAGGGATAGATACGAGCAGTACTTC.